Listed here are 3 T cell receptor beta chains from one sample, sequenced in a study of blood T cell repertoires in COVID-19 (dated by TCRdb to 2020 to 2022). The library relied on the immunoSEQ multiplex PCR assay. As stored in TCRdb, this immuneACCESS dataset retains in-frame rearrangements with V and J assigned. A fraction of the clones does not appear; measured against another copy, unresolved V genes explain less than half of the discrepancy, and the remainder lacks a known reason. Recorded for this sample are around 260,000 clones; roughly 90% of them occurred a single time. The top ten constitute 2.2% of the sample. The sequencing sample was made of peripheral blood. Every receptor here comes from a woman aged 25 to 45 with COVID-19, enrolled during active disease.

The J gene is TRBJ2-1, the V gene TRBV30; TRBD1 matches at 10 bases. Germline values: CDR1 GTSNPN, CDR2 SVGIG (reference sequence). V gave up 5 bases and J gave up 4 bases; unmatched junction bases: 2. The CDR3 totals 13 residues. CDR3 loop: CAWLGQGYNEQFF. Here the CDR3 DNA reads TGTGCCTGGTTGGGACAGGGGTACAATGAGCAGTTCTTC.

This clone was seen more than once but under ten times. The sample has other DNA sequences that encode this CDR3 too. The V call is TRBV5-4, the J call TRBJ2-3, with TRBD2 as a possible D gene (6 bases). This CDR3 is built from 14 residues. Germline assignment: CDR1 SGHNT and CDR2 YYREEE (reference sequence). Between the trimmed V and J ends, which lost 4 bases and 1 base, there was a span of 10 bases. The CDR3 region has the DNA TGTGCCAGCAGCCCGGGACTGCGCACAGATACGCAGTATTTT. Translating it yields CASSPGLRTDTQYF.

The CDR3 loop reads CASSRQGVRSGANVLTF. The CDR3 nucleotides read TGTGCCAGCAGCCGACAGGGGGTCCGCTCTGGGGCCAACGTCCTGACTTTC. The V gene is TRBV5-8, the J gene TRBJ2-6, with 9 bases fitting TRBD1. From germline, CDR1 is SGHTS and CDR2 YDEGEE. The CDR3 has 17 amino acids. V was clipped by 4 bases and J by 0 bases; unmatched bases: 5.